The rows below give T cell receptor beta chains drawn from one sample of a study of OX40 agonist ivuxolimab in advanced cancers. Here immunoSEQ multiplex PCR was the method, and the copy in TCRdb shows in-frame clones only, minus some. The table records under 90,000 clones, 80% to 95% of them present only once. The sequencing here drew on CD4+ or CD8+ T cells sorted from blood, taken in a trial of the OX40 agonist ivuxolimab. These receptors all stem from an adult with an advanced solid tumor such as melanoma, head and neck, liver or kidney cancer. CDR3s include the opening cysteine and the closing phenylalanine or tryptophan. The order of the fields is V gene, clone size, J gene, D gene, CDR3 DNA, CDR3 protein. D genes are given only for firm matches. Rows may omit the clone size; those that give it use once, few, many or a size class.

TRBV28,-,TRBJ1-1,-,TGTGCCAGCAGTTTAACTAACACTGAAGCTTTCTTT,CASSLTNTEAFF
TRBV9,-,TRBJ2-2,TRBD2,TGTGCCAGCAGCGCCGGACTAGCGGGAGGATCACGCACCGGGGAGCTGTTTTTT,CASSAGLAGGSRTGELFF
TRBV2,-,TRBJ1-1,-,TGTGCCAGCAGCACGGACAGGAACACTGAAGCTTTCTTT,CASSTDRNTEAFF
TRBV28,-,TRBJ2-3,TRBD2,TGTGCCAGCAGTAAGACTAGCGGTACGCAGTATTTT,CASSKTSGTQYF
TRBV5-1,-,TRBJ2-5,-,TGCGCCAGCAGCTTTGGCGCTAGCGAAGAGACCCAGTACTTC,CASSFGASEETQYF
TRBV7-2,-,TRBJ2-1,-,TGTGCCAGCAGCTTCAGTAGCTCCTACAATGAGCAGTTCTTC,CASSFSSSYNEQFF
TRBV5-1,-,TRBJ1-6,-,TGCGCCAGCAGCTTAGGCTCGGGGAGAGATAATTCACCCCTCCACTTT,CASSLGSGRDNSPLHF
TRBV11-3,-,TRBJ2-7,-,TGTGCCAGCAGCTTAGACCATCTCTCCAGGACCTACTCCTACGAGCAGTACTTC,CASSLDHLSRTYSYEQYF
TRBV6-1,-,TRBJ2-7,TRBD2,TGTGCCACTAGGACTAGCGGTGGAGAGCAGTACTTC,CATRTSGGEQYF
TRBV4-3,-,TRBJ1-6,-,TGCGCCAGCAGCCAAGATAATTCAGGTCGCGCGCTCCACTTT,CASSQDNSGRALHF
TRBV29-1,-,TRBJ2-3,-,TGCAGCGTTGAAGATTGGGGCACAGATACGCAGTATTTT,CSVEDWGTDTQYF
TRBV9,-,TRBJ2-1,TRBD2,TGTGCCAGCAGCCCAGTGGTAGGACTAGCGGGCCCCGGTGAGCAGTTCTTC,CASSPVVGLAGPGEQFF
TRBV11-2,-,TRBJ1-2,-,TGTGCCAGCGGTATTAACAGGGATTCTTATGGCTACACCTTC,CASGINRDSYGYTF
TRBV6-5,-,TRBJ1-2,-,TGTGCCAGCAGGGATTTGGGATATGGCTACACCTTC,CASRDLGYGYTF
TRBV6-6,once,TRBJ1-2,-,TGTGCCAGCAGCCAGGGGAACTATGGCTACACCTTC,CASSQGNYGYTF
TRBV29-1,-,TRBJ1-1,TRBD1,TGCAGCGTTGATTATGGGACAGGGGGCTCTGAAGCTTTCTTT,CSVDYGTGGSEAFF
TRBV27,-,TRBJ2-2,-,TGTGCCAGCAGGGCAGGAGTCTCCACCGGGGAGCTGTTTTTT,CASRAGVSTGELFF
TRBV29-1,-,TRBJ2-7,TRBD1,TGCAGCGTGGTGGGACAGTTGTACGAGCAGTACTTC,CSVVGQLYEQYF
TRBV7-2,-,TRBJ1-4,-,TGTGCCAGCAGCTTAGCTTCAGGAAGCGGCACTGTTCGGGAAAAACTGTTTTTT,CASSLASGSGTVREKLFF
TRBV7-9,-,TRBJ2-1,TRBD2,TGTGCCAGCAGCATAGCGGGGTACGATGAGCAGTTCTTC,CASSIAGYDEQFF
TRBV11-2,-,TRBJ2-7,TRBD1,TGTGCCAGCAGCTTAGATTGGGACAGGGGGGGTGAGCAGTACTTC,CASSLDWDRGGEQYF
TRBV5-6,-,TRBJ1-3,-,TGTGCCAGCAGCTCTCATCACCTATCTGGAAACACCATATATTTT,CASSSHHLSGNTIYF
TRBV2,-,TRBJ2-3,TRBD2,TGTGCCAGCAGTGAAGGGACTAGCGGGGGGGTCACAGATACGCAGTATTTT,CASSEGTSGGVTDTQYF
TRBV18,-,TRBJ2-1,TRBD1,TGTGCCAGCTCACTGACGGACAGGGCGGGCAATGAGCAGTTCTTC,CASSLTDRAGNEQFF
TRBV18,-,TRBJ1-5,-,TGTGCCAGCTCCCTGGGAGGGAGCAATCAGCCCCAGCATTTT,CASSLGGSNQPQHF
TRBV7-2,-,TRBJ2-2,-,TGTGCCAGCAGCATAAAGACTAGGGGCACCGGGGAGCTGTTTTTT,CASSIKTRGTGELFF
TRBV18,-,TRBJ2-5,TRBD1,TGTGCCAGCTCACCCACCGGGACAGGGGTGCGGGAGACCCAGTACTTC,CASSPTGTGVRETQYF
TRBV9,-,TRBJ2-5,-,TGTGCCAGCAGCGTCTCCACGGGCAGGTCACAAGAGACCCAGTACTTC,CASSVSTGRSQETQYF
TRBV6-5,-,TRBJ1-3,-,TGTGCCAGCAGTTACTCTTCTTCAGGAGACACCATATATTTT,CASSYSSSGDTIYF
TRBV6-5,-,TRBJ2-1,TRBD1,TGTGCCAGCAGCCAACCGGGACAGGGGAACAATGAGCAGTTCTTC,CASSQPGQGNNEQFF
TRBV19,-,TRBJ1-5,TRBD1,TGTGCCAGTAGCCGGGACAGGGGGACGCAGCCCCAGCATTTT,CASSRDRGTQPQHF
TRBV19,once,TRBJ2-1,TRBD2,TGTGCCAGTAGTGTAGCGGGGGGCCTTTCCTACAATGAGCAGTTCTTC,CASSVAGGLSYNEQFF
TRBV5-6,-,TRBJ1-2,-,TGTGCCAGCAGCCCGATATCAGGGAACGGCTATGGCTACACCTTC,CASSPISGNGYGYTF
TRBV27,-,TRBJ2-1,TRBD2,TGTGCCAGCAGTATGAAGACTAGCGGGGTCTACAATGAGCAGTTCTTC,CASSMKTSGVYNEQFF